The 15 T cell receptor beta chains below come from one sample, sequenced in a study of beta chain features in type 1 diabetes. The sequenced template was cDNA made from the entire isolated RNA. Sequencing used immunoSEQ multiplex PCR; TCRdb keeps in-frame clones, though not all of them. Here the sample spans nearly 350,000 clones, 8% being singletons. The specimen was central memory CD4+ T cells from blood. These receptors all stem from a woman aged 18-29 years in good health.

The chain employs TRBV5-5 and TRBJ2-2; 7 bases agree with TRBD1. Looked up from germline, CDR1 is SGHKS and CDR2 is YYEKEE (reference sequence). CDR3 length: 15 residues. J was trimmed by 0 bases and V by 4 bases; bases with no gene match: 3. The CDR3, as DNA: TGTGCCAGCAGCCACGGACAGGCGAACACCGGGGAGCTGTTTTTT. Translated: CASSHGQANTGELFF.

This clone was seen a handful of times. Other DNA sequences in the sample encode the same CDR3. The chain links TRBV19 to TRBJ2-3, with D possibly matching TRBD2 (6 bases). The CDR3 covers 13 residues. Trimming cost V 3 bases and J 6 bases, with 10 bases left between them. CDR1 is LNHDA, CDR2 SQIVND, per germline (reference sequence). The CDR3 DNA reads TGTGCCAGTAGTATGCGGAGGGCTGATACGCAGTATTTT. It yields the protein CASSMRRADTQYF.

This clone was found a few times. The V call is TRBV19, the J call TRBJ1-5; D is perhaps TRBD1 (5 bases). CDR1 LNHDA and CDR2 SQIVND come from the germline V gene (reference sequence). The CDR3 consists of 15 residues. Between the trimmed V and J ends, which lost 8 bases and 1 base, there was a span of 15 bases. CDR3 sequence reads: CASHGGRRSNQPQHF. The CDR3 DNA reads TGTGCCAGTCATGGGGGACGGAGAAGCAATCAGCCCCAGCATTTT.

This clone was seen a handful of times. The chain combines TRBV27 with TRBJ2-1; 14 bases map to TRBD2. V lost 8 bases and J lost 4; bases outside the gene matches: 16. The germline V gene encodes CDR1 MNHEY and CDR2 SMNVEV (reference sequence). The CDR3 sequence is 19 residues long. CDR3 protein: CASGRLSGTSGSFYNEQFF. Here the CDR3 DNA reads TGTGCCAGCGGTAGGCTATCCGGGACTAGCGGGAGTTTTTACAATGAGCAGTTCTTC.

This clone has only a few counts. The chain couples TRBV4-3 to TRBJ1-4; D remains ambiguous. V was shortened by 0 bases and J by 8 bases, with 16 bases between the two germline ends. The CDR3 length is 16 residues. Germline CDR1 LGHNA, CDR2 YSLEER. CDR3 sequence: CASSQDSRSGWEKLFF. CDR3 DNA: TGCGCCAGCAGCCAAGATTCGCGGTCGGGATGGGAAAAACTGTTTTTT.

This clone came up a few times. V usage is TRBV2 and J usage is TRBJ2-3; D may be TRBD1 (6 bases). V gave up 10 bases and J gave up 3 bases, with 20 bases separating them. CDR1 and CDR2 from the germline V gene are SNHLY and FYNNEI. This CDR3 has 15 amino acids. CDR3 sequence (DNA): TGTGCCACCAAGGTGCAGGGGACCCTTACAGATACGCAGTATTTT. It specifies CATKVQGTLTDTQYF.

This rearrangement joins TRBV2 to TRBJ1-4; D gene unclear. Trimming left V 7 bases short and J 0 bases short, with 6 bases between. Germline V gene sequence: CDR1 SNHLY, CDR2 FYNNEI. This CDR3 comprises 13 residues. In DNA form, the CDR3 reads TGTGCCAGCAAATTTGCAACTAATGAAAAACTGTTTTTT. It yields the protein CASKFATNEKLFF.

This clone was picked up a small number of times. This rearrangement joins TRBV2 to TRBJ1-2, with TRBD1 matching 10 bases. The CDR3 is 14 residues long. CDR1 and CDR2 (germline): SNHLY, FYNNEI. J gave up 4 bases and V 4 bases, and 3 bases lay outside the gene matches. CDR3 in DNA: TGTGCCAGCAGTGTGGGGACAGGGGCCTATGGCTACACCTTC. It encodes CASSVGTGAYGYTF.

The table lists this clone with many counts. This chain uses TRBV5-6 with TRBJ2-2; D possibly corresponds to TRBD1 (6 bases). The CDR3 loop spans 16 amino acids. The V end was cut by 2 bases, the J end by 5 bases, with 16 bases between. Per germline, CDR1 SGHDT and CDR2 YYEEEE. CDR3 sequence (DNA): TGTGCCAGCAGCTTTGTCTCGGCAGGGGAGACCGGGGAGCTGTTTTTT. This encodes CASSFVSAGETGELFF.

This clone was seen a handful of times. This chain uses TRBV7-9 with TRBJ2-2, with unresolved D. CDR1 is SEHNR, CDR2 FQNEAQ, per germline (reference sequence). The CDR3 runs 13 residues. With 2 bases removed from V and 5 bases from J, the gap between germline ends came to 6 bases. CDR3 region: CASSLTGTGELFF. The CDR3 DNA reads as TGTGCCAGCAGCTTAACCGGGACCGGGGAGCTGTTTTTT.

This clone was seen only a few times. CDR3 nucleotide sequence: TGTGCCAGCAGCTATACCTTCACAGGGGGCACTGAAGCTTTCTTT. Protein: CASSYTFTGGTEAFF. This chain uses TRBV5-8 with TRBJ1-1, with 8 positions matching TRBD1. In germline, CDR1 is SGHTS, CDR2 YDEGEE. V gave up 3 bases and J gave up 4 bases; unmatched junction bases: 8. The CDR3 loop spans 15 amino acids.

The chain uses TRBV11-2 and TRBJ1-3; tentatively, D is TRBD1 (5 bases). The ends were cut back, 5 bases at V and 4 bases at J, with 9 bases in the middle. This CDR3 has 13 amino acids. The V gene's germline CDR1 is SGHAT and CDR2 FQNNGV. In DNA, the CDR3 is TGTGCCAGCAGCCGAACAGGAGGAAACACCATATATTTT. This encodes CASSRTGGNTIYF.

This clone was recorded a few times. This chain joins TRBV29-1 and TRBJ1-4; D is perhaps TRBD1 (5 bases). Germline-derived CDR1 and CDR2 are SQVTM and ANQGSEA. The CDR3 covers 13 residues. Between the trimmed V and J ends, which lost 7 bases and 7 bases, there was a span of 16 bases. CDR3 nucleotide sequence: TGCAGCGCCCGGGGGGAGGGTACTGAAAAACTGTTTTTT. Translating it yields CSARGEGTEKLFF.

The chain combines TRBV4-3 with TRBJ2-4, with 8 nucleotides matching TRBD1. From germline, CDR1 is LGHNA and CDR2 YSLEER. This CDR3 spans 20 amino acids. V shed 1 base and J 0 bases; nucleotides not matched to a gene: 14. The CDR3 sequence is CASSQVRDRRTEVAKNIQYF. The CDR3 region has the DNA TGCGCCAGCAGCCAAGTTCGGGACAGGAGAACGGAGGTAGCCAAAAACATTCAGTACTTC.

The chain couples TRBV10-3 to TRBJ1-1, with 7 bases aligning to TRBD1. CDR3 length: 13 amino acids. Trimming cost V 4 bases and J 8 bases; bases outside gene matches: 7. CDR1 and CDR2 (germline): ENHRY, SYGVKD. The CDR3 nucleotides read TGTGCCATCAGTGGAGCCGGGACAGTCGAAGCTTTCTTT. Protein product: CAISGAGTVEAFF.